One and the same sample provided the 20 T cell receptor beta chains below, sequenced in a study of shared clonotypes between healthy human individuals. TCRdb keeps only in-frame clones here, not all; method: immunoSEQ multiplex PCR. The repertoire holds more than 2 million clones, 85% to 95% seen once, with approximately 0.13% in the top ten. What was sequenced was naive CD4+ T cells sorted from blood. Subset meaning: CD45RA+ positively selected. Receptors were obtained from a man between 18 and 35 years old in good health.

This clone was found a few times. The V gene is TRBV2, the J gene TRBJ1-6; a possible D gene is TRBD1 (5 bases). V gave up 3 bases and J gave up 7 bases, with 7 bases separating them. This CDR3 is 13 amino acids long. Germline CDR1 SNHLY, CDR2 FYNNEI. The CDR3 protein is CASSDAGNSPLHF. In DNA, the CDR3 is TGTGCCAGCAGTGATGCAGGGAATTCACCCCTCCACTTT.

This chain links TRBV7-3 with TRBJ2-2, with 8 bases fitting TRBD2. Germline assignment: CDR1 SGHTA and CDR2 FQGTGA. The CDR3 runs to 18 residues. V gave up 5 bases and J gave up 2 bases; unmatched junction bases: 13. CDR3 amino acids: CASSPKALSGANTGELFF. CDR3 in DNA: TGTGCCAGCAGCCCCAAAGCTCTTAGCGGGGCAAACACCGGGGAGCTGTTTTTT.

The genes are TRBV7-8 and TRBJ2-4; perhaps TRBD1 as D (5 bases). V lost 2 bases and J 8 bases, leaving 19 bases between the germline ends. The CDR3 runs to 16 residues. Germline V gene sequence: CDR1 SGHVS, CDR2 FQNEAQ. The CDR3, as DNA: TGTGCCAGCAGCTTAACTATTTGGGGCAGGGATGACATTCAGTACTTC. It translates to CASSLTIWGRDDIQYF.

About this clone: This likely comes from a read error, as the CDR3 has no conserved phenylalanine or tryptophan at its end. The DNA is left out, because the CDR3 cannot be placed on it with certainty; the CDR3 is given as TCRdb lists it. This chain links TRBV9 with TRBJ1-6; the D call of TRBD1 is as the table states it, not checked on the DNA. Germline V CDR1 and CDR2: SGDLS, YYNGEE. The length of the CDR3 is 19 amino acids, counting both ends. CDR3 amino acids: CASSASGTGGPPLRRPKGV.

This clone was seen only a few times. The CDR3 does not close with the conserved phenylalanine or tryptophan, likely indicating a read error. No DNA is shown, since the ends of the CDR3 on it are uncertain; the CDR3 is the one TCRdb lists. V usage is TRBV2 and J usage is TRBJ1-4. The germline V gene has CDR1 SNHLY and CDR2 FYNNEI. The CDR3 sequence runs 11 residues, both termini included. This CDR3 reads CASSGTGIITY.

This clone was seen only once. The CDR3 spells CASSRGGGYGYTF. DNA for the CDR3: TGTGCCAGCAGCCGAGGCGGGGGGTATGGCTACACCTTC. The gene calls are TRBV6-5 and TRBJ1-2, with D possibly being TRBD1 (5 bases). The CDR3 consists of 13 residues. From germline, CDR1 is MNHEY and CDR2 SVGAGI. The V end was cut by 6 bases, the J end by 5 bases, with 13 bases between.

J is TRBJ1-2 and V is TRBV6-6; tentative D call: TRBD1 (6 bases). The germline V gene has CDR1 MNHNY and CDR2 SVGAGI (reference sequence). CDR3 length: 15 amino acids. V lost 5 bases to trimming and J lost 4 bases, with 17 bases between them. The chain's CDR3 is CASSRNREKGYGYTF. In nucleotides, the CDR3 is TGTGCCAGCAGTCGGAACAGGGAGAAGGGCTATGGCTACACCTTC.

The chain is built from TRBV9 and TRBJ2-5; TRBD1 agrees at 8 bases. J was trimmed by 4 bases and V by 3 bases; bases with no gene match: 5. The germline V gene has CDR1 SGDLS and CDR2 YYNGEE. The CDR3 has 14 residues. CDR3 protein: CASSAGTGRETQYF. The DNA for the CDR3 is TGTGCCAGCAGCGCCGGGACAGGCCGAGAGACCCAGTACTTC.

CDR3 sequence reads: CASSYRGLAGGFFSTYEQYF. CDR3 in DNA: TGTGCCAGCAGTTACCGGGGACTAGCGGGAGGGTTTTTTAGCACCTACGAGCAGTACTTC. The chain employs TRBV6-8 and TRBJ2-7; 16 bases match TRBD2. V was pared by 2 bases and J by 2 bases, with 12 bases of the junction left unmatched. Germline V CDR1 and CDR2: MNHGY, SAAAGT. The CDR3 is 20 residues long.

V and J are TRBV9 and TRBJ2-7; D might be TRBD1 or TRBD2, each matching 5 bases. V was clipped by 4 bases and J by 2 bases, with 16 bases between them. CDR1 is SGDLS, CDR2 YYNGEE, per germline. The CDR3 spans 15 residues. CDR3 amino acids: CASSTAWGPTYEQYF. CDR3 sequence (DNA): TGTGCCAGCAGCACCGCCTGGGGACCCACCTACGAGCAGTACTTC.

The V gene is TRBV6-4, the J gene TRBJ2-7, with 8 positions matching TRBD1. J gave up 3 bases and V 2 bases, and 3 bases lay outside the gene matches. This CDR3 spans 14 amino acids. Germline CDR1 MRHNA, CDR2 SNTAGT. CDR3 coding DNA: TGTGCCAGCAGTGACCAGACAGGGGACTACGAGCAGTACTTC. Encoded protein: CASSDQTGDYEQYF.

This rearrangement joins TRBV11-2 to TRBJ2-2; 7 bases agree with TRBD1. The CDR3 is made up of 15 amino acids. Germline V gives CDR1 SGHAT, CDR2 FQNNGV. Trimming cost V 4 bases and J 1 base; bases outside gene matches: 3. The CDR3: CASSSRTGNTGELFF. In DNA form, the CDR3 reads TGTGCCAGCAGCTCAAGGACAGGGAACACCGGGGAGCTGTTTTTT.

This sequence joins TRBV6-1 and TRBJ2-7; TRBD2 matches 9 bases. Germline V lookup: CDR1 MNHNS, CDR2 SASEGT. The CDR3 spans 15 residues. V trimming: 5 bases; J trimming: 5 bases; junction bases outside the gene matches: 10. The CDR3 DNA reads TGTGCCAGCAGTCGGGGACTAGCCCCGTCCGACGAGCAGTACTTC. Its translation: CASSRGLAPSDEQYF.

The chain recombines TRBV4-2 with TRBJ1-2; D possibly corresponds to TRBD1 (6 bases). This CDR3 is built from 14 residues. Germline V gene lookup returns CDR1 LGHNA and CDR2 YNFKEQ. Deletions cut 7 bases from V and 2 bases from J, with 14 bases between. CDR3 nucleotides: TGTGCCAGCAACCCAGGGGAGGGAAACTATGGCTACACCTTC. Amino acids: CASNPGEGNYGYTF.

The genes are TRBV19 and TRBJ1-1; no firm D call. Trimming removed 0 bases from V and 10 bases from J, with 15 bases in between. The CDR3 loop spans 14 amino acids. Germline CDR1 and CDR2: LNHDA and SQIVND (reference sequence). CDR3 coding DNA: TGTGCCAGTAGTATAGATCGCGGCAGACCACGAGCTTTCTTT. Its translation: CASSIDRGRPRAFF.

To note about this clone: This sample also contains other DNA sequences that code for the same CDR3. This chain joins TRBV7-3 and TRBJ2-2; D gene uncertain. This CDR3 spans 14 amino acids. Trimming pared 0 bases from V and 0 bases from J, leaving 2 bases between. Germline V gives CDR1 SGHTA, CDR2 FQGTGA. CDR3 region: CASSLTANTGELFF. DNA of the CDR3: TGTGCCAGCAGCTTAACAGCGAACACCGGGGAGCTGTTTTTT.

V is TRBV29-1 and J is TRBJ2-2; D not resolved. The V gene's germline CDR1 is SQVTM and CDR2 ANQGSEA. Trimming stripped 5 bases from V and 7 bases from J, with 8 bases between. The length of the CDR3 is 11 residues. The CDR3 bases are TGCAGCGTTTATGGTGGCGGGGAGCTGTTTTTT. The encoded protein is CSVYGGGELFF.

V is TRBV28 and J is TRBJ2-5, with D maybe TRBD1 (6 bases). The CDR3 extends over 16 amino acids. From germline, CDR1 is MDHEN and CDR2 SYDVKM. Trimming left V 3 bases short and J 2 bases short, with 16 bases between. The CDR3 loop reads CASSLGLKGVQETQYF. The DNA for the CDR3 is TGTGCCAGCAGTTTGGGTTTGAAGGGGGTACAAGAGACCCAGTACTTC.

The rearrangement joins TRBV5-1 to TRBJ2-1, with D tentatively TRBD2 (6 bases). The V gene lost 6 bases and the J gene lost 8 bases, with 15 bases spanning the gap. CDR1 and CDR2 (germline): SGHRS, YFSETQ. The CDR3 runs 13 residues. The CDR3: CASKQIAVDEQFF. The CDR3 nucleotides are TGCGCCAGCAAGCAGATAGCGGTCGATGAGCAGTTCTTC.

The CDR3 sequence: CASSPGLVTDTQYF. The CDR3 DNA reads TGTGCCAGCAGCCCCGGACTAGTGACAGATACGCAGTATTTT. The rearrangement uses TRBV14 and TRBJ2-3; 7 positions match TRBD2. The CDR3 runs 14 residues. The junction had 4 bases not matched to a gene; V was cut back by 4 bases and J by 3 bases. In germline, CDR1 is SGHDN, CDR2 FVKESK.